What follows describes a single TCR beta chain. Antigen specificity is unknown. This sample is drawn from a study of neoadjuvant anti-PD-1 for oral cavity cancer. CDR3 length: 16 residues. Germline-derived CDR1 and CDR2 are SGHVS and FNYEAQ. V shed 3 bases, J shed 5 bases, and the junction held 8 bases outside the gene matches. Data came from immunoSEQ multiplex PCR; TCRdb stores just in-frame clones and leaves some out. The sample gives 55,000 to 75,000 clones, around 85% of which show up once; approximately 2.4% is in the top ten. Cohort: HPV-negative, locally advanced oral cavity squamous cell carcinoma patients. Study-wide results and caveats: Only a few patients per response group were TCR-analyzed; validation needed.

The source was PBMCs, collected before nivolumab (anti-PD-1) treatment. The clonotype comes from a person aged 35-79 years with oral cavity squamous cell carcinoma. The chain has TRBV7-6 and TRBJ2-5; 11 bases match TRBD2. Written as DNA, the CDR3 is TGTGCCAGCAGCTTGGGTAGCGGGGGGGCCACGGAGACCCAGTACTTC. Residues: CASSLGSGGATETQYF.